Below, 30 T cell receptor beta chains from the same sample are listed, as sequenced in a study of tissue T cells after allogeneic stem cell transplantation. Time point in this sample: mouse harvest day 14 after allogeneic transplant. The graft held 10^6 splenic CD5+ T cells and 10^7 T-cell-depleted bone marrow cells. Sequenced by immunoSEQ multiplex PCR; TCRdb stores in-frame clones only, minus some. Of about 4,500 clones in the sample, about 50% were seen once. The source material was gut tissue. The receptors come from a female BALB/c mouse given C57BL/6 T cells with graft-versus-host disease after an allogeneic hematopoietic cell transplant.

This clone is termed medium-sized. Germline and genes here are mouse. The observed sequence ends 1 residue before the CDR3 terminus, with the missing tail filled in from the germline J gene. The chain recombines TRBV21 with TRBJ2-7; 8 bases fit TRBD2. TRBV21 is an ORF for which the function is uncertain. Trimming removed 2 bases from V and 7 bases from J; junction bases left unmatched: 10. This CDR3 contains 15 residues. The CDR3 DNA, read in part, is TGTGCTAGCAGTCAAAAAGGGGGGGGGCGCGAGGAACAGTAC. This gives the protein CASSQKGGGREEQY. The full CDR3 protein is CASSQKGGGREEQYF.

As for this clone: Genes and germline come from the mouse. Read data end 1 residue before the CDR3 end; the end is taken from the germline J gene. This chain uses TRBV16 with TRBJ2-1, with TRBD1 matching over 9 bases. The CDR3 is made up of 15 amino acids. Unmatched junction bases numbered 3, after V lost 4 bases and J lost 2 bases. Germline loops: CDR1 SGHSA, CDR2 FRNQAP. CDR3 DNA, as far as it was read: TGTGCAAGCAGCTCCCGGACAGGGGACTATGCTGAGCAGTTC. It encodes CASSSRTGDYAEQF. The CDR3 reads in full as CASSSRTGDYAEQFF.

A note on this clone: These gene names are mouse names. The CDR3 spells CASRNRDTQYF. Partial CDR3 DNA: TGTGCCAGCAGGAACAGGGACACCCAGTAC. The chain has TRBV3 and TRBJ2-5; possibly TRBD1 for D (5 bases). The read ends 1 residue shy of where the CDR3 ends; the end is completed using the germline J gene. The CDR3 length is 11 residues. V was clipped by 6 bases and J by 6 bases, with 7 bases between them. Germline V gene lookup returns CDR1 SNHLY and CDR2 FYNGKV (reference sequence).

There are a few counts of this clone. Gene names refer to mouse genes. Read data end 1 residue before the CDR3 end; the end is taken from the germline J gene. V is TRBV13-1 and J is TRBJ2-7; D is undetermined. With 0 bases removed from V and 7 bases from J, the gap between germline ends came to 8 bases. The CDR3 runs 12 residues. In germline, CDR1 is NSHNY, CDR2 SYGAGN. CDR3 DNA (partial): TGTGCCAGCAGTGATGCGTGGATGGAACAGTAC. It specifies CASSDAWMEQY. The CDR3 in full is CASSDAWMEQYF.

As to this clone: Gene names are the mouse ones. The observed sequence ends 1 residue before the CDR3 terminus, with the missing tail filled in from the germline J gene. V usage is TRBV26 and J usage is TRBJ2-5, with TRBD1 as a possible D gene (6 bases). V shed 2 bases and J shed 8 bases, with 8 bases lying between them. From germline, CDR1 is KGHPV and CDR2 FQNQEV (reference sequence). This CDR3 spans 12 amino acids. The CDR3 DNA, read in part, is TGTGCCAGCAGTCTGCCACAGGGCACCCAGTAC. Translation gives CASSLPQGTQY. The whole CDR3 reads CASSLPQGTQYF.

Comments on this clone: Any gene name here is a mouse gene name. The read terminates 1 residue ahead of where the CDR3 ends, so the germline J gene completes it. J is TRBJ1-3 and V is TRBV26, with D uncertain. Germline CDR1 is KGHPV and CDR2 is FQNQEV (reference sequence). This CDR3 comprises 15 residues. Trimming pared 0 bases from V and 0 bases from J, leaving 6 bases between. The CDR3 reads CASSLSKNSGNTLYF. CDR3 DNA, as far as it was read: TGTGCCAGCAGTCTGTCGAAGAATTCTGGAAATACGCTCTAT.

As regards this clone: Mouse names are used for the genes. Sequencing ends 1 residue short of the CDR3 end; the germline J gene provides the rest. This chain links TRBV12-1 with TRBJ1-1; 8 bases line up with TRBD1. In germline, CDR1 is SGHSN, CDR2 HYEKVE. V was pared by 4 bases and J by 0 bases, with 3 bases of the junction left unmatched. This CDR3 contains 14 residues. Here the CDR3 reads CASSPTGANTEVFF. CDR3 DNA (partial): TGTGCCAGCTCCCCGACAGGGGCAAACACAGAAGTCTTC.

This clone has more than one count but fewer than ten. Gene names refer to mouse genes. CDR3 protein: CASSRGRGQAPLF. The covered CDR3 bases are TGTGCCAGCAGTCGGGGAAGGGGCCAGGCTCCGCTT. The chain is built from TRBV26 and TRBJ1-5, with D maybe TRBD1 (5 bases). Read sequence stops 1 residue before the CDR3 end, and the germline J gene provides the missing end. The CDR3 loop spans 13 amino acids. CDR1 KGHPV and CDR2 FQNQEV come from the germline V gene (reference sequence). Trimming took off 4 bases at V and 6 bases at J, with 10 bases between the two ends.

As concerns this clone: Each gene name is a mouse one. The CDR3 end lies 1 residue beyond the end of the read and is filled in from the germline J gene. The gene calls are TRBV12-2 and TRBJ2-5; D call uncertain. V shed 1 base and J shed 3 bases, with 1 base lying between them. Germline loops: CDR1 SGHLS, CDR2 HYDKME. The CDR3 consists of 11 residues. CDR3 DNA, as far as it was read: TGTGCCAGCTCTCTTCAAGACACCCAGTAC. It encodes CASSLQDTQY. The full CDR3 sequence reads CASSLQDTQYF.

This clone was detected a few times. Gene and germline names: mouse. Read data end 1 residue before the CDR3 end; the end is taken from the germline J gene. J is TRBJ2-1 and V is TRBV26; the D gene is possibly TRBD1 (5 bases). Trimming removed 3 bases from V and 0 bases from J, with 9 bases in between. Germline CDR1 KGHPV, CDR2 FQNQEV (reference sequence). The CDR3 is made up of 15 amino acids. The CDR3 loop is CASSLQGYNYAEQFF. CDR3 DNA (partial): TGTGCCAGCAGTCTCCAGGGATATAACTATGCTGAGCAGTTC.

Comment on this clone: Each gene name is a mouse one. Read data end 1 residue before the CDR3 end; the end is taken from the germline J gene. This chain links TRBV26 with TRBJ2-2; the match to TRBD1 covers 8 bases. This CDR3 comprises 14 residues. Germline V gene sequence: CDR1 KGHPV, CDR2 FQNQEV (reference sequence). The junction had 4 bases not matched to a gene; V was cut back by 4 bases and J by 6 bases. CDR3 region: CASSPQGAPGQLYF. The sequenced CDR3 bases are TGTGCCAGCAGTCCCCAGGGGGCGCCCGGGCAGCTCTAC.

Regarding this clone: Mouse names are used for the genes. The sequenced fragment ends 1 residue before the CDR3 boundary, so the rest is inferred from the germline J gene. This sequence joins TRBV12-2 and TRBJ2-5, with D possibly matching TRBD1 (6 bases). Germline V lookup: CDR1 SGHLS, CDR2 HYDKME. This CDR3 has 13 amino acids. Trimming stripped 2 bases from V and 3 bases from J, with 8 bases between. CDR3 residues: CASSRDNQDTQYF. Incomplete CDR3 DNA: TGTGCCAGCTCTCGGGACAATCAAGACACCCAGTAC.

With regard to this clone: Gene names are the mouse ones. The read gets to within 1 residue of the CDR3 end, and the germline J gene fills in the rest. The chain joins TRBV3 to TRBJ2-5, with 12 bases lining up with TRBD2. J lost 3 bases, V lost 3 bases, and 1 base had no gene match. CDR1 is SNHLY and CDR2 is FYNGKV in the germline V gene (reference sequence). The CDR3 consists of 15 residues. CDR3: CASSFGLGGQDTQYF. CDR3 DNA (partial): TGTGCCAGCAGCTTCGGACTGGGGGGGCAAGACACCCAGTAC.

This clone has more than one count but fewer than ten. Gene names are the mouse ones. The read falls 1 residue short of the CDR3 end, and the missing part is taken from the germline J gene. The chain employs TRBV3 and TRBJ2-7; D not resolved. Per the germline V gene, CDR1 is SNHLY and CDR2 is FYNGKV (reference sequence). The CDR3 sequence is 13 residues long. Trimming shortened V by 5 bases and J by 0 bases, and 8 bases separated the two germline ends. The CDR3 DNA, read in part, is TGTGCCAGCAGCCTCGACAACTCCTATGAACAGTAC. This encodes CASSLDNSYEQY. The complete CDR3 reads CASSLDNSYEQYF. Looking up the rest from reference TRBV3 and TRBJ2-7 gives the full variable domain: GPKVLQIPSHQIIDMGQMVTLNCDPVSNHLYFYWYKQILGQQMEFLVNFYNGKVMEKSKLFKDQFSVERPDGSYFTLKIQPTALEDSAVYFCASSLDNSYEQYFGPGTRLTVL.

This clone was picked up a small number of times. Germline and genes here are mouse. The CDR3 end falls 1 residue outside the read, so it is completed with the germline J gene. The J gene is TRBJ2-2, the V gene TRBV16; 9 bases agree with TRBD2. The CDR3 runs 15 residues. CDR1 and CDR2 from the germline V gene are SGHSA and FRNQAP. With V trimmed by 5 bases and J by 3 bases, 4 bases remained unmatched. CDR3 DNA (partial): TGTGCAAGCAGCATCGCTGGGGGGGACACCGGGCAGCTCTAC. Amino acid sequence: CASSIAGGDTGQLY. The full-length CDR3 reads as CASSIAGGDTGQLYF.

Of note for this clone: Gene names and germline refer to mouse. Read data end 1 residue before the CDR3 end; the end is taken from the germline J gene. The J gene is TRBJ1-2, the V gene TRBV19, with unresolved D. The CDR3 spans 13 residues. V lost 2 bases and J 0 bases, leaving 5 bases between the germline ends. The germline V gene encodes CDR1 FNHDT and CDR2 SITEND (reference sequence). The sequenced CDR3 bases are TGTGCCAGCAGTATTGGAGCAAACTCCGACTACACC. This translates into CASSIGANSDYT. From start to end, the CDR3 is CASSIGANSDYTF.

This clone was detected only a few times. Mouse names are used for the genes. The sequenced fragment ends 1 residue before the CDR3 boundary, so the rest is inferred from the germline J gene. This chain connects TRBV15 to TRBJ2-1, with 8 bases lining up with TRBD1. Unmatched junction bases numbered 2, after V lost 6 bases and J lost 1 base. Germline CDR1 is SGHND and CDR2 is FRSKSL. This CDR3 spans 14 amino acids. The CDR3 DNA, read in part, is TGTGCCAGCAGCCGGGACAGGAACTATGCTGAGCAGTTC. Translated, it gives CASSRDRNYAEQF. The entire CDR3 protein is CASSRDRNYAEQFF.

This clone was seen a few times. Mouse gene names apply. The read is 1 residue too short to cover the CDR3 end, so that end is filled in from the germline J gene. The chain joins TRBV26 to TRBJ1-6, with 7 bases matching TRBD1. TRBJ1-6 is flagged as an ORF with uncertain function. The CDR3 has 14 residues. Trimming at V came to 3 bases and at J to 5 bases, leaving 1 base not matched to a gene. Germline loops: CDR1 KGHPV, CDR2 FQNQEV (reference sequence). The CDR3 loop reads CASSLTGDNSPLYF. CDR3 bases read: TGTGCCAGCAGTCTCACAGGGGATAATTCGCCCCTCTAC.

By sample fraction, this clone is medium-sized. Each gene name is a mouse one. Read data end 1 residue before the CDR3 end; the end is taken from the germline J gene. The chain carries TRBV26 and TRBJ2-1; 7 positions match TRBD1. Trimming at V came to 4 bases and at J to 6 bases, leaving 6 bases not matched to a gene. The CDR3 runs to 14 residues. The germline gives CDR1 KGHPV, CDR2 FQNQEV (reference sequence). The CDR3 loop reads CASSPGTVSAEQFF. The sequenced CDR3 bases are TGTGCCAGCAGTCCGGGGACAGTCTCTGCTGAGCAGTTC.

This clone is medium-sized (0.01 to 0.1%) in the sample. The genes and germline here are from mouse. The read comes to an end 1 residue before the CDR3 does, leaving the germline J gene to fill in the end. The chain employs TRBV13-1 and TRBJ1-4, with D tentatively TRBD1 (5 bases). The V gene's germline CDR1 is NSHNY and CDR2 SYGAGN. The CDR3 has 14 residues. V was shortened by 4 bases and J by 0 bases, with 7 bases between the two germline ends. The chain's CDR3 is CASSRQFSNERLFF. CDR3 DNA, as far as it was read: TGTGCCAGCAGTCGACAGTTTTCCAACGAAAGATTATTT.

This clone was seen a few times. The genes and germline here are from mouse. The read is 1 residue too short to cover the CDR3 end, so that end is filled in from the germline J gene. The chain carries TRBV23 and TRBJ1-1. The CDR3 consists of 13 residues. Germline V CDR1 and CDR2: KGHTA, FQNQQP. The CDR3 sequence is CSSSQRQYTEVFF. The CDR3 bases that were read are TGCTCCAGCAGTCAGAGGCAGTACACAGAAGTCTTC.

As to this clone: Gene names refer to mouse genes. The DNA ends 1 residue before the CDR3 does, and the rest of the CDR3 is filled in from the germline J gene. The genes are TRBV3 and TRBJ2-3; 7 positions match TRBD2. Germline V gene sequence: CDR1 SNHLY, CDR2 FYNGKV (reference sequence). This CDR3 spans 15 amino acids. V was clipped by 5 bases and J by 0 bases; unmatched bases: 5. The CDR3 sequence: CASSLLGSSAETLYF. The CDR3 DNA, read in part, is TGTGCCAGCAGCCTACTGGGGTCTAGTGCAGAAACGCTGTAT.

Regarding this clone: The genes are named according to mouse. The DNA ends 1 residue before the CDR3 does, and the rest of the CDR3 is filled in from the germline J gene. The chain has TRBV26 and TRBJ1-2; 9 bases are shared with TRBD1. Unmatched junction bases numbered 0, after V lost 4 bases and J lost 0 bases. There are 14 residues in the CDR3. Germline loops: CDR1 KGHPV, CDR2 FQNQEV (reference sequence). The sequenced CDR3 bases are TGTGCCAGCAGTCGGGACAGGGCAAACTCCGACTACACC. The encoded protein is CASSRDRANSDYT. In full, the CDR3 is CASSRDRANSDYTF.

In this sample, this clone turned up a few times. Mouse gene names apply. Sequencing ends 1 residue short of the CDR3 end; the germline J gene provides the rest. The rearrangement links TRBV3 to TRBJ1-3, with D tentatively TRBD1 (6 bases). The CDR3 loop spans 14 amino acids. Looked up from germline, CDR1 is SNHLY and CDR2 is FYNGKV (reference sequence). Trimming took off 2 bases at V and 2 bases at J, with 7 bases between the two ends. The CDR3 sequence is CASSLNRAGNTLYF. The CDR3 DNA, read in part, is TGTGCCAGCAGCTTAAACAGGGCTGGAAATACGCTCTAT.

As to this clone: Gene and germline names: mouse. The CDR3 end falls 1 residue outside the read, so it is completed with the germline J gene. The chain combines TRBV3 with TRBJ1-1; D remains unclear. This CDR3 is 13 amino acids long. Germline V gene lookup returns CDR1 SNHLY and CDR2 FYNGKV (reference sequence). V dropped 5 bases and J dropped 0 bases, with 7 bases sitting between them. CDR3 DNA (partial): TGTGCCAGCAGCCCCCACGCAAACACAGAAGTCTTC. The encoded protein is CASSPHANTEVF. The entire CDR3 is CASSPHANTEVFF.

Regarding this clone: Genes and germline are mouse. CDR3 residues: CASSLGATGQLYF. The sequenced CDR3 bases are TGTGCCAGCAGTTTAGGGGCCACCGGGCAGCTCTAC. The chain employs TRBV15 and TRBJ2-2; D is uncertain. The CDR3 end lies 1 residue beyond the end of the read and is filled in from the germline J gene. Germline CDR1 SGHND, CDR2 FRSKSL. The CDR3 has 13 amino acids. Between the trimmed V and J ends, which lost 1 base and 4 bases, there was a span of 4 bases. The full variable domain, completed using reference TRBV15 and TRBJ2-2, is DAGVTQTPRHEVAEKGQTIILKCEPVSGHNDLFWYRQTKIQGLELLSYFRSKSLMEDGGAFKDRFKAEMLNSSFSTLKIQPTEPKDSAVYLCASSLGATGQLYFGEGSKLTVL.

This clone is judged medium-sized. The genes are named according to mouse. The observed sequence ends 1 residue before the CDR3 terminus, with the missing tail filled in from the germline J gene. This sequence joins TRBV26 and TRBJ2-7; D is undetermined. CDR1 is KGHPV, CDR2 FQNQEV, per germline (reference sequence). CDR3 length: 12 residues. V was trimmed by 7 bases and J by 0 bases, leaving 7 bases between them. The CDR3: CASTVGSYEQYF. CDR3 bases read: TGTGCCAGCACGGTTGGCTCCTATGAACAGTAC.

As concerns this clone: Gene names follow the mouse nomenclature. The CDR3 end is not reached by the read, which stops 1 residue before it; the germline J gene fills it in. J is TRBJ2-1 and V is TRBV3; possibly TRBD1 for D (6 bases). V gave up 5 bases and J gave up 3 bases, with 11 bases separating them. Germline CDR1 SNHLY, CDR2 FYNGKV (reference sequence). CDR3 length: 14 amino acids. The part of the CDR3 DNA that was read is TGTGCCAGCAGCGTTCTAGGGGGCTATGCTGAGCAGTTC. This translates into CASSVLGGYAEQF. The entire CDR3 sequence reads CASSVLGGYAEQFF.

This clone appeared a few times. Mouse germline and gene names are used. The missing CDR3 end, 1 residue past where the read stops, is filled in from the germline J gene. The genes are TRBV29 and TRBJ1-2, with TRBD1 as a possible D gene (5 bases). The ends were cut back, 6 bases at V and 0 bases at J, with 8 bases in the middle. The CDR3 extends over 13 amino acids. From germline, CDR1 is MSHET and CDR2 SYDVDS. CDR3 DNA (partial): TGTGCTAGCAGCGGACAAACAAACTCCGACTACACC. Translating gives CASSGQTNSDYT. The CDR3 in full is CASSGQTNSDYTF.

By sample fraction, this clone is large. Gene names refer to mouse genes. The read is 1 residue too short to cover the CDR3 end, so that end is filled in from the germline J gene. V is TRBV12-2 and J is TRBJ2-7, with 10 bases fitting TRBD2. V lost 0 bases and J lost 3; bases outside the gene matches: 4. Germline CDR1 reads SGHLS; CDR2 reads HYDKME. The CDR3 has 15 amino acids. The DNA read from the CDR3 is TGTGCCAGCTCTCTCGCCGGGACTGGGGTCTATGAACAGTAC. Its protein product is CASSLAGTGVYEQY. The CDR3 reads in full as CASSLAGTGVYEQYF.